This T cell receptor (beta chain) was profiled in a study of cytomegalovirus exposure and HLA in healthy donors. Study-wide points: Researchers catalogued 150 or so TCR beta chains as cytomegalovirus-associated. Under in vitro conditions, a few CMV-associated chains were confirmed as specific for CMV antigens.

PCR employed 60 Vbeta and 13 Jbeta primers. Original data processing: Approximately 9.9 million shared chains were among the approximately 80 million unique TCR beta chains that a later analysis counted. Sequencing used immunoSEQ multiplex PCR; TCRdb keeps in-frame clones, though not all of them. V and J calls and clone size are as listed in that table; D and trimming were resolved from the DNA. The sample contains around 45,000 clones, around 56% of which appear only once. Germline CDR1 GTSNPN, CDR2 SVGIG (reference sequence). The CDR3 length is 12 residues. The sample holds a few counts of this clone. What it binds is unknown.

The sample taken for sequencing was PBMCs. This clonotype originated in a man in his sixties in good health and CMV-seronegative. The chain couples TRBV30 to TRBJ1-2; TRBD1 matches at 8 bases. CDR3 sequence: CVAWARGHGYTF. CDR3 sequence (DNA): TGTGTCGCCTGGGCCAGGGGGCACGGCTACACCTTC.